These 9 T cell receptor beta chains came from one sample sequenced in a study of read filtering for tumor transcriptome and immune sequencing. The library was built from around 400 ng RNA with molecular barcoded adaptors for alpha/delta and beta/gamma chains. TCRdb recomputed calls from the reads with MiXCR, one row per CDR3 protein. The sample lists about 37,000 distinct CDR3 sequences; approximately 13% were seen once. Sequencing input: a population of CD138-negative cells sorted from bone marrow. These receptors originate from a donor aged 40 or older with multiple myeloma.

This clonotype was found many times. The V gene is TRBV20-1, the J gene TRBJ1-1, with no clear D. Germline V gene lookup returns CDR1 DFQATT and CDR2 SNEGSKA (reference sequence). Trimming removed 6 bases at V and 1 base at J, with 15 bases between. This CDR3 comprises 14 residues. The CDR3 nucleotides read TGCAGTGCCCCGCGGGAGGGCTGGAACACTGAAGCTTTCTTT. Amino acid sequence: CSAPREGWNTEAFF.

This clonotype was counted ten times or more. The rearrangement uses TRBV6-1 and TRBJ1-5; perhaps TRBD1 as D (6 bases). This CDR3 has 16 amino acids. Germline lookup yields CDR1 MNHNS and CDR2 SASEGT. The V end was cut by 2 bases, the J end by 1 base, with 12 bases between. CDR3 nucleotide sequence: TGTGCCAGCAGTGAACACGGGGGCGAAAGCAATCAGCCCCAGCATTTT. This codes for CASSEHGGESNQPQHF.

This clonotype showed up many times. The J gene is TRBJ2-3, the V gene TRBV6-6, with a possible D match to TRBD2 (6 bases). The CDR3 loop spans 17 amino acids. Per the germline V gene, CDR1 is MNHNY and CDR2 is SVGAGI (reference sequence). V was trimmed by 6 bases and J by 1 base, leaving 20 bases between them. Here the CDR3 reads CASRRRGNAWGTDTQYF. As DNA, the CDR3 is TGTGCCAGCAGGCGGAGGGGCAACGCTTGGGGCACAGATACGCAGTATTTT.

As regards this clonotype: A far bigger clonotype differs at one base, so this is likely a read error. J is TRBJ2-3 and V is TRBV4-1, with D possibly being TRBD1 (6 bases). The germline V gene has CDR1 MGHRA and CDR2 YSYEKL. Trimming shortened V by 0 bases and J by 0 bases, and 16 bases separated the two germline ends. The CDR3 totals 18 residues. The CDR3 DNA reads TGCGCCAGCAGCCAAGATACCGGGACACCTACTAGCACAGATACGCAGTATTTT. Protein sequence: CASSQDTGTPTSTDTQYF.

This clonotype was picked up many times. CDR3 in amino acids: CSARRFSGDIYEQYF. Written as DNA, the CDR3 is TGCAGTGCAAGGCGCTTTAGCGGGGACATATACGAGCAGTACTTC. The V gene is TRBV20-1, the J gene TRBJ2-7; 8 bases fit TRBD2. Unmatched junction bases numbered 14, after V lost 6 bases and J lost 4 bases. Germline-derived CDR1 and CDR2 are DFQATT and SNEGSKA (reference sequence). This CDR3 is built from 15 residues.

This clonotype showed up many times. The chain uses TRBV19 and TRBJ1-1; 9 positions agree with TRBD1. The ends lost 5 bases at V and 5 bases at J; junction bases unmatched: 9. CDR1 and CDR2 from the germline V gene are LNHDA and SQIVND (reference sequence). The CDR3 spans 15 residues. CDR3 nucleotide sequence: TGTGCCAGTAGTCGGGGACAGGGCAGGAGTACTGAAGCTTTCTTT. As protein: CASSRGQGRSTEAFF.

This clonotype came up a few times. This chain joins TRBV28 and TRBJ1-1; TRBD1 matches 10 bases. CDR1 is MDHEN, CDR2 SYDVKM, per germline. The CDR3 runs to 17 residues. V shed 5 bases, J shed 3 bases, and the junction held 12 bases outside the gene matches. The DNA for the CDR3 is TGTGCCAGCAGTGCCGGGACAGGGGCTAAAGTGGACACTGAAGCTTTCTTT. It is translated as CASSAGTGAKVDTEAFF.

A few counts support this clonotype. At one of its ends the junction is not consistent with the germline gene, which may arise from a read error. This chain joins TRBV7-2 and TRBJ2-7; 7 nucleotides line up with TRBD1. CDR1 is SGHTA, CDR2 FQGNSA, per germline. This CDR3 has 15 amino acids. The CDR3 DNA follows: TGTGCCAGCAGGCCGACAGGGCTCTCGGCTGGCTCGAAGCACTTC. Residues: CASRPTGLSAGSKHF.

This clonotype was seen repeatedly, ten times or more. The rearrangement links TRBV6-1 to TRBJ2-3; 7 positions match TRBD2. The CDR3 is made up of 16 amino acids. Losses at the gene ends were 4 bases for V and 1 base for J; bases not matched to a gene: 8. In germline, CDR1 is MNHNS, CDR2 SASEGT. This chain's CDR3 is CASSAHQGGGTDTQYF. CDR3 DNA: TGTGCCAGCAGTGCCCATCAGGGAGGGGGCACAGATACGCAGTATTTT.